Listed here are 9 T cell receptor beta chains from one sample, sequenced in a study of long-term antiretroviral therapy in people with HIV. Researchers ran immunoSEQ v3.0 at survey level. The data were produced by immunoSEQ multiplex PCR, yet TCRdb's version contains in-frame clones alone and is incomplete. The repertoire holds about 28,000 clones, with 80% to 85% as singletons. The sequenced sample was unsorted PBMCs, obtained around 2.8 years after starting antiretroviral therapy. The source of these receptors is a man aged 25-45 years with HIV.

The chain couples TRBV30 to TRBJ2-2; 10 bases match TRBD1. After removal of 3 bases from V and 4 bases from J, the junction contained 11 bases not matched to a gene. Germline V CDR1 and CDR2: GTSNPN, SVGIG (reference sequence). The CDR3 has 17 residues. DNA of the CDR3: TGTGCCTGGAGGGGACAGGGGCAGGGGTTTTTCACCGGGGAGCTGTTTTTT. Its translation: CAWRGQGQGFFTGELFF.

This sequence joins TRBV25-1 and TRBJ1-3; D perhaps matches TRBD1 (5 bases). Trimming cost V 3 bases and J 4 bases, with 16 bases left between them. The CDR3 sequence is 16 residues long. CDR1 and CDR2 from the germline V gene are MGHDK and SYGVNS. CDR3 in DNA: TGTGCCAGCAGTGACATGGGACCCCAAATGGGAAACACCATATATTTT. Translating gives CASSDMGPQMGNTIYF.

There are a few counts of this clone. CDR3: CASSRTDLRGKYF. The CDR3 coding sequence is TGTGCCAGCAGTAGGACGGACCTCCGGGGAAAGTACTTC. V gene TRBV27 combines with J gene TRBJ2-7, with D possibly being TRBD2 (5 bases). CDR1 is MNHEY and CDR2 is SMNVEV in the germline V gene (reference sequence). Deletions cut 5 bases from V and 11 bases from J, with 19 bases between. This CDR3 has 13 amino acids.

The chain has TRBV18 and TRBJ2-5; no firm D call. The CDR3 has 15 amino acids. Trimming shortened V by 3 bases and J by 0 bases, and 11 bases separated the two germline ends. Germline-derived CDR1 and CDR2 are KGHSH and LQKENI. The CDR3 bases are TGTGCCAGCTCACCTGAGTCACAAAACCAAGAGACCCAGTACTTC. Translated, it gives CASSPESQNQETQYF. The variable domain in full, with the rest retrieved from reference TRBV18 and TRBJ2-5, is NAGVMQNPRHLVRRRGQEARLRCSPMKGHSHVYWYRQLPEEGLKFMVYLQKENIIDESGMPKERFSAEFPKEGPSILRIQQVVRGDSAAYFCASSPESQNQETQYFGPGTRLLVL.

V gene TRBV14 combines with J gene TRBJ2-6; D tentatively fits TRBD1 or TRBD2 (7 bases each). V shed 2 bases and J shed 2 bases, with 13 bases lying between them. The length of the CDR3 is 17 residues. Germline CDR1 is SGHDN and CDR2 is FVKESK. The CDR3 sequence: CASSQPRGGPGANVLTF. The CDR3 nucleotides read TGTGCCAGCAGCCAACCCAGGGGGGGACCTGGGGCCAACGTCCTGACTTTC.

The chain couples TRBV5-1 to TRBJ1-3; D remains ambiguous. This CDR3 has 13 residues. Trimming stripped 0 bases from V and 4 bases from J, with 5 bases between. Germline values: CDR1 SGHRS, CDR2 YFSETQ. For the CDR3, the DNA is TGCGCCAGCAGCTTGGCAGCGGGAAACACCATATATTTT. Translating it yields CASSLAAGNTIYF.

The CDR3 bases are TGTGCCAGCAGCGCAGGGCGGGGCGAGCAGTACTTC. This gives the protein CASSAGRGEQYF. J is TRBJ2-7 and V is TRBV9; D may be TRBD2 (6 bases). The CDR3 consists of 12 residues. The germline V gene encodes CDR1 SGDLS and CDR2 YYNGEE. V shed 3 bases and J shed 6 bases, with 10 bases lying between them. Using reference TRBV9 and TRBJ2-7 for the parts outside the CDR3, the full variable domain is DSGVTQTPKHLITATGQRVTLRCSPRSGDLSVYWYQQSLDQGLQFLIQYYNGEERAKGNILERFSAQQFPDLHSELNLSSLELGDSALYFCASSAGRGEQYFGPGTRLTVT.

The chain carries TRBV2 and TRBJ1-5; 8 bases are a match to TRBD1. Unmatched junction bases numbered 6, after V lost 4 bases and J lost 4 bases. In germline, CDR1 is SNHLY, CDR2 FYNNEI. The CDR3 loop spans 15 amino acids. The CDR3 reads CASSVGTGRNQPQHF. In nucleotides, the CDR3 is TGTGCCAGCAGTGTAGGGACAGGCCGTAATCAGCCCCAGCATTTT.

The chain couples TRBV28 to TRBJ2-6; 8 positions agree with TRBD2. The V segment lost 3 bases and the J segment 1 base; nucleotides outside the gene matches: 2. The CDR3 has 16 residues. CDR1 and CDR2 (germline): MDHEN, SYDVKM. The CDR3 DNA is TGTGCCAGCAGTTTCCGGGGGGGTTCTGGGGCCAACGTCCTGACTTTC. Translated, it gives CASSFRGGSGANVLTF.